These 20 T cell receptor beta chains were all obtained from the same sample, sequenced in a study of T cell responses to AZD1222 COVID-19 vaccine. The table came from immunoSEQ multiplex PCR; TCRdb's copy has only in-frame clones and leaves some out. Among fewer than 200,000 clones listed, approximately 88% were seen once. Sequences were derived from peripheral blood, sampled 28 days after the second AZD1222 dose. These receptors all stem from an adult who received the AZD1222 COVID-19 vaccine.

This clone was picked up one time. V and J are TRBV5-8 and TRBJ1-1; D ambiguous. The germline CDR1 and CDR2 sequences are SGHTS and YDEGEE. V lost 1 base to trimming and J lost 1 base, with 8 bases between them. The CDR3 has 14 residues. As DNA, the CDR3 is TGTGCCAGCAGCTTGTATCGGGAGAACACTGAAGCTTTCTTT. Residues: CASSLYRENTEAFF.

This clone was observed once. The rearrangement joins TRBV20-1 to TRBJ1-2, with D unclear. The ends were cut back, 6 bases at V and 4 bases at J, with 9 bases in the middle. The CDR3 covers 11 residues. From germline, CDR1 is DFQATT and CDR2 SNEGSKA (reference sequence). The CDR3: CSAHGLYGYTF. CDR3 nucleotide sequence: TGCAGTGCCCACGGTCTCTATGGCTACACCTTC.

The rearrangement links TRBV27 to TRBJ1-5, with D unclear. Germline V gives CDR1 MNHEY, CDR2 SMNVEV (reference sequence). Trimming shortened V by 0 bases and J by 5 bases, and 11 bases separated the two germline ends. The CDR3 contains 15 residues. The CDR3 spells CASSLSWGAHQPQHF. The CDR3 DNA follows: TGTGCCAGCAGTTTATCGTGGGGAGCGCATCAGCCCCAGCATTTT.

J is TRBJ1-2 and V is TRBV7-2, with D uncertain. The CDR3 consists of 15 residues. V was trimmed by 3 bases and J by 13 bases, leaving 24 bases between them. Germline V CDR1 and CDR2: SGHTA, FQGNSA. CDR3 nucleotide sequence: TGTGCCAGCAGCTTTTTTGAACTGATGTCGGGTCTTGGCACCTTC. Residues: CASSFFELMSGLGTF. The entire variable domain, with the rest obtained from reference TRBV7-2 and TRBJ1-2, is as follows: GAGVSQSPSNKVTEKGKDVELRCDPISGHTALYWYRQSLGQGLEFLIYFQGNSAPDKSGLPSDRFSAERTGGSVSTLTIQRTQQEDSAVYLCASSFFELMSGLGTFGSGTRLTVV.

In nucleotides, the CDR3 is TGCAGCGTTGCTTCCGGGACAGATTACACCGGGGAGCTGTTTTTT. It translates to CSVASGTDYTGELFF. The chain couples TRBV29-1 to TRBJ2-2, with 7 bases lining up with TRBD1. J lost 3 bases, V lost 4 bases, and 8 bases had no gene match. Germline assignment: CDR1 SQVTM and CDR2 ANQGSEA. The CDR3 runs to 15 residues.

The chain links TRBV30 to TRBJ1-5; D remains ambiguous. Germline CDR1 and CDR2: GTSNPN and SVGIG (reference sequence). The CDR3 is 13 amino acids. Between the trimmed V and J ends, which lost 2 bases and 7 bases, there was a span of 12 bases. CDR3: CAWSYDIRQPQHF. CDR3 in DNA: TGTGCCTGGAGTTACGACATACGGCAGCCCCAGCATTTT. The complete variable domain, with remaining parts taken from reference TRBV30 and TRBJ1-5, reads SQTIHQWPATLVQPVGSPLSLECTVEGTSNPNLYWYRQAAGRGLQLLFYSVGIGQISSEVPQNLSASRPQDRQFILSSKKLLLSDSGFYLCAWSYDIRQPQHFGDGTRLSIL.

The rearrangement links TRBV4-3 to TRBJ1-6; possible D gene TRBD1, 5 bases. Germline CDR1 is LGHNA and CDR2 is YSLEER. This CDR3 spans 15 amino acids. V was shortened by 0 bases and J by 14 bases, with 17 bases between the two germline ends. This chain's CDR3 is CASSQDRLSGASLHF. In DNA, the CDR3 is TGCGCCAGCAGCCAAGATCGGCTGTCTGGGGCGTCCCTCCACTTT.

The rearrangement uses TRBV11-2 and TRBJ2-2, with D possibly matching TRBD1 (6 bases). Germline V CDR1 and CDR2: SGHAT, FQNNGV. CDR3 length: 15 amino acids. Deletions cut 1 base from V and 5 bases from J, with 11 bases between. CDR3 in DNA: TGTGCCAGCAGCTTAGCAGGGGTGGGAACCGGGGAGCTGTTTTTT. Translated, it gives CASSLAGVGTGELFF.

The chain uses TRBV5-1 and TRBJ2-1; D possibly uses TRBD1 or TRBD2 (6 bases each). There are 15 residues in the CDR3. V dropped 0 bases and J dropped 6 bases, with 13 bases sitting between them. Germline CDR1 SGHRS, CDR2 YFSETQ. The CDR3 DNA sequence: TGCGCCAGCAGCTTGGAGGGGGGTCGTGTCAATGAGCAGTTCTTC. It encodes CASSLEGGRVNEQFF.

Only one count was recorded for this clone. The chain is built from TRBV19 and TRBJ1-1; a possible D gene is TRBD1 (5 bases). CDR1 is LNHDA and CDR2 is SQIVND in the germline V gene (reference sequence). There are 15 residues in the CDR3. Trimming cost V 7 bases and J 2 bases, with 17 bases left between them. Here the CDR3 reads CASNAPGQGNTEAFF. The CDR3 region has the DNA TGTGCCAGTAACGCTCCCGGGCAGGGCAACACTGAAGCTTTCTTT. Based on the CDR3 plus reference TRBV19 and TRBJ1-1, the full variable domain is DGGITQSPKYLFRKEGQNVTLSCEQNLNHDAMYWYRQDPGQGLRLIYYSQIVNDFQKGDIAEGYSVSREKKESFPLTVTSAQKNPTAFYLCASNAPGQGNTEAFFGQGTRLTVV.

The count of this clone is one. The rearrangement joins TRBV24-1 to TRBJ2-1; TRBD1 might be the D (5 bases). Looked up from germline, CDR1 is KGHDR and CDR2 is SFDVKD. Trimming stripped 0 bases from V and 10 bases from J, with 6 bases between. The CDR3 loop spans 12 amino acids. CDR3 coding DNA: TGTGCCACCAGTGATTTGAACAGGGAGCAGTTCTTC. Translating it yields CATSDLNREQFF.

The chain joins TRBV4-1 to TRBJ2-2; no firm D call. The V end was cut by 0 bases, the J end by 5 bases, with 4 bases between. The CDR3 spans 13 residues. CDR1 and CDR2 from the germline V gene are MGHRA and YSYEKL. CDR3 sequence reads: CASSQDVTGELFF. CDR3 nucleotides: TGCGCCAGCAGCCAAGATGTTACCGGGGAGCTGTTTTTT.

Here the CDR3 reads CASTTLGGPQHF. CDR3 nucleotides: TGTGCCAGTACCACCCTCGGGGGGCCCCAGCATTTT. The V gene is TRBV19, the J gene TRBJ1-5; D perhaps matches TRBD1 (5 bases). CDR1 and CDR2 (germline): LNHDA, SQIVND (reference sequence). The CDR3 spans 12 residues. Trimming left V 7 bases short and J 9 bases short, with 13 bases between.

The V call is TRBV18, the J call TRBJ2-1; 10 bases match TRBD2. J gave up 8 bases and V 5 bases, and 12 bases lay outside the gene matches. Germline CDR1 is KGHSH and CDR2 is LQKENI. The length of the CDR3 is 16 residues. The CDR3 loop is CASSSRASGGAYEQFF. The CDR3 DNA follows: TGTGCCAGCTCATCTCGGGCCAGCGGGGGGGCCTATGAGCAGTTCTTC.

In this sample, this clone turned up once. The V call is TRBV6-5, the J call TRBJ1-2; possible D gene TRBD1, 6 bases. V was pared by 11 bases and J by 3 bases, with 13 bases between. The CDR3 spans 12 residues. Germline V gene data show CDR1 as MNHEY and CDR2 as SVGAGI. CDR3 loop: CAEQGGDYGYTF. CDR3 sequence (DNA): TGTGCCGAACAAGGGGGGGACTATGGCTACACCTTC.

The chain is built from TRBV3-1 (or the pseudogene TRBV3-2) and TRBJ1-2; D is perhaps TRBD1 (5 bases). This CDR3 has 14 amino acids. V was pared by 1 base and J by 8 bases, with 14 bases between. Germline V gives CDR1 LGHDT, CDR2 YNNKEL (reference sequence). CDR3 coding DNA: TGTGCCAGCAGCCAAGCCCAGGGTTTGGTCGGCTACACCTTC. This encodes CASSQAQGLVGYTF.

The rearrangement uses TRBV4-3 and TRBJ1-2; perhaps TRBD1 as D (6 bases). Germline V gene lookup returns CDR1 LGHNA and CDR2 YSLEER. Trimming shortened V by 2 bases and J by 2 bases, and 12 bases separated the two germline ends. This CDR3 has 15 residues. CDR3 sequence: CASSQLDSANYGYTF. For the CDR3, the DNA is TGCGCCAGCAGCCAACTGGACAGCGCGAACTATGGCTACACCTTC.

The rearrangement joins TRBV10-3 to TRBJ2-7; D is perhaps TRBD2 (6 bases). CDR3 length equals 13 residues. The germline CDR1 and CDR2 sequences are ENHRY and SYGVKD. Trimming took off 4 bases at V and 6 bases at J, with 13 bases between the two ends. Here the CDR3 reads CAISGHGEAEQYF. The CDR3 nucleotides are TGTGCCATCAGTGGTCACGGGGAGGCCGAGCAGTACTTC.

This chain joins TRBV27 and TRBJ1-1; unclear D gene. Trimming cost V 5 bases and J 4 bases, with 14 bases left between them. Germline-derived CDR1 and CDR2 are MNHEY and SMNVEV (reference sequence). There are 14 residues in the CDR3. In DNA form, the CDR3 reads TGTGCCAGCAGTGAGCAAAGGGTGAGCACTGAAGCTTTCTTT. It yields the protein CASSEQRVSTEAFF.

A single count supports this clone. J is TRBJ2-1 and V is TRBV29-1; D call uncertain. V lost 5 bases and J lost 8, with 10 bases in between. The CDR3 consists of 11 residues. Germline V CDR1 and CDR2: SQVTM, ANQGSEA. The CDR3: CSVLRRDEQFF. CDR3 nucleotides: TGCAGCGTTCTTCGGAGAGATGAGCAGTTCTTC.